This T cell receptor beta chain was captured in a study of yellow fever vaccine responses in identical twins. The germline V gene has CDR1 WNHNN and CDR2 SYGVQD (reference sequence). V shed 2 bases and J shed 4 bases, with 13 bases lying between them. The length of the CDR3 is 15 residues. Study observations and caveats: The authors reported partly convergent, partly personalized vaccine responses in identical twins.

TCRdb called the RT-PCR reads again in MiXCR, with one record for every CDR3 protein. The sample has approximately 20,000 distinct CDR3 sequences; around 70% are singletons. With regard to this clonotype: Its antigen remains unknown.

The chain links TRBV10-1 to TRBJ2-3, with D possibly being TRBD1 or TRBD2 (6 bases each). This sequence was found in a woman aged 18-29 years who received the yellow fever vaccine. Sample: T cells from blood (PBMCs), unsorted or a sorted subset (not recorded which), taken before or after yellow fever vaccination (not recorded which). CDR3 sequence (DNA): TGCGCCAGCAGTGAGAGAGTCGGGGGCTCAGATACGCAGTATTTT. Amino acids: CASSERVGGSDTQYF.